What follows is one T cell receptor beta chain and its context. These data are taken from a study of CD8+CD57+ T cells in acquired aplastic anemia. Genomic DNA templated the TCR beta VDJ and CDR3 profiling. MiXCR, run by TCRdb on the reads, gives a single entry per CDR3 protein. Altogether 150,000 to 200,000 distinct CDR3 sequences are present, around half being singletons, with the ten largest covering 2.5% to 3.5%. The germline CDR1 and CDR2 sequences are SNHLY and FYNNEI. Trimming removed 5 bases from V and 3 bases from J; junction bases left unmatched: 9. There are 15 residues in the CDR3. This clonotype was obtained from a human donor in good health. The sample comprised sorted CD4+, CD8+, or CD8+CD57+ T cells (not recorded which) from PBMCs. The rearrangement uses TRBV2 and TRBJ2-7, with 8 bases lining up with TRBD1. The CDR3 here is CASSLGTGALYEQYF. The CDR3 DNA reads TGTGCCAGCAGTTTAGGGACAGGTGCCCTCTACGAGCAGTACTTC.